Each of the 31 T cell receptor beta chains below was sequenced from the same sample in a study of cytomegalovirus exposure and HLA in healthy donors. A multiplex PCR was run with 60 Vbeta primers and 13 Jbeta primers. Some clones are missing from TCRdb's copy, which holds only in-frame ones; the method was immunoSEQ multiplex PCR. The table records some 150,000 clones, approximately 82% of them present only once. Sequenced input: PBMCs. Receptors originate from a male donor in good health and CMV-seronegative.

This chain connects TRBV5-1 to TRBJ1-6; 11 nucleotides align to TRBD1. The germline V gene encodes CDR1 SGHRS and CDR2 YFSETQ. The CDR3 consists of 16 residues. The V and J ends lost 1 base and 6 bases, in that order; junction bases with no gene match: 3. In DNA form, the CDR3 reads TGCGCCAGCAGCTTGCTCGGGACAGGGGGTAATTCACCCCTCCACTTT. This gives the protein CASSLLGTGGNSPLHF.

The chain has TRBV6-1 and TRBJ1-1; TRBD1 might be the D (5 bases). Germline CDR1 MNHNS, CDR2 SASEGT. The length of the CDR3 is 13 residues. V was shortened by 2 bases and J by 2 bases, with 6 bases between the two germline ends. The CDR3 sequence is CASSERGNTEAFF. The CDR3 DNA reads TGTGCCAGCAGTGAAAGGGGTAACACTGAAGCTTTCTTT.

The chain has TRBV6-1 and TRBJ2-4; TRBD1 aligns across 10 bases. The length of the CDR3 is 14 residues. V lost 2 bases and J lost 9; bases outside the gene matches: 4. Germline values: CDR1 MNHNS, CDR2 SASEGT. The CDR3 DNA sequence: TGTGCCAGCAGTGAACAGGACAGGGGGAGCATTCAGTACTTC. As protein: CASSEQDRGSIQYF.

This chain joins TRBV4-3 and TRBJ2-1; 10 nucleotides agree with TRBD2. Germline CDR1 is LGHNA and CDR2 is YSLEER. This CDR3 spans 18 amino acids. V was clipped by 0 bases and J by 2 bases; unmatched bases: 7. The CDR3 DNA sequence: TGCGCCAGCAGCCAAGATTTGGCTAGCGGGAGCCCCTACAATGAGCAGTTCTTC. This sequence encodes CASSQDLASGSPYNEQFF.

The chain employs TRBV6-1 and TRBJ2-5; 8 bases map to TRBD1. The J call is uncertain, as TRBJ2-7 better fits the DNA end. This CDR3 spans 13 amino acids. Germline values: CDR1 MNHNS, CDR2 SASEGT. The CDR3 sequence: CASTPDRVDEQYF. CDR3 nucleotide sequence: TGTGCCAGCACCCCGGACAGGGTGGACGAGCAGTACTTC.

The table lists this clone with a few counts. The J gene is TRBJ2-2, the V gene TRBV21-1; TRBD1, as called in the table, went unchecked against the DNA. TRBV21-1 is termed a pseudogene. CDR3 length equals 18 residues. The CDR3 DNA is TGTGCCAGCAGCAAGGTTGTTCCGCAGGGGCCGTCCACCGGGGAGCTGTTTTTT. Residues: CASSKVVPQGPSTGELFF.

This chain links TRBV29-1 with TRBJ2-7; 12 bases are shared with TRBD2. This CDR3 region has 15 residues. The J segment lost 3 bases and the V segment lost 8 bases, leaving 11 bases of the junction unmatched. The germline V gene encodes CDR1 SQVTM and CDR2 ANQGSEA. CDR3 sequence: CSTRSASGGDYEQYF. CDR3 DNA sequence: TGCAGCACAAGGAGCGCTAGCGGGGGGGACTACGAGCAGTACTTC.

This chain joins TRBV5-6 and TRBJ2-5; 9 positions agree with TRBD2. V was clipped by 5 bases and J by 11 bases; unmatched bases: 13. Germline CDR1 reads SGHDT; CDR2 reads YYEEEE. The length of the CDR3 is 14 residues. The CDR3 spells CASSLAGATREQYF. The DNA for the CDR3 is TGTGCCAGCAGTTTAGCGGGGGCCACTAGGGAGCAGTACTTC.

This clone was recorded only once. The rearrangement uses TRBV6-6 and TRBJ2-3; 14 positions agree with TRBD2. This CDR3 has 16 residues. Germline lookup yields CDR1 MNHNY and CDR2 SVGAGI (reference sequence). The V gene end was trimmed by 2 bases and the J gene end by 4 bases; junction bases not matched to a gene: 2. CDR3 sequence reads: CASSYRTSGGSDTQYF. The CDR3 bases are TGTGCCAGCAGTTACCGGACTAGCGGGGGGTCAGATACGCAGTATTTT.

The rearrangement joins TRBV5-6 to TRBJ2-1; 11 bases are shared with TRBD2. V lost 0 bases and J lost 6; bases outside the gene matches: 5. This CDR3 is 16 amino acids long. CDR1 and CDR2 from the germline V gene are SGHDT and YYEEEE. CDR3 protein: CASSLDSLAGGNEQFF. CDR3 bases: TGTGCCAGCAGCTTGGACTCTCTAGCGGGGGGCAATGAGCAGTTCTTC.

The rearrangement uses TRBV7-6 and TRBJ1-2; the match to TRBD1 covers 8 bases. V shed 1 base, J shed 4 bases, and the junction held 2 bases outside the gene matches. The germline V gene encodes CDR1 SGHVS and CDR2 FNYEAQ. The CDR3 extends over 14 amino acids. CDR3 nucleotide sequence: TGTGCCAGCAGCTTAGATACAGGGGGCTATGGCTACACCTTC. Translation gives CASSLDTGGYGYTF.

V gene TRBV19 combines with J gene TRBJ2-7; TRBD2 matches at 9 bases. Trimming took 5 bases from V and 3 from J; bases not matched to a gene: 8. The CDR3 is made up of 15 amino acids. CDR1 and CDR2 from the germline V gene are LNHDA and SQIVND (reference sequence). The CDR3 region is CASSPQRGADYEQYF. The CDR3 DNA follows: TGTGCCAGTAGTCCCCAGCGGGGGGCGGACTACGAGCAGTACTTC. The whole variable domain, remainder taken from reference TRBV19 and TRBJ2-7, is DGGITQSPKYLFRKEGQNVTLSCEQNLNHDAMYWYRQDPGQGLRLIYYSQIVNDFQKGDIAEGYSVSREKKESFPLTVTSAQKNPTAFYLCASSPQRGADYEQYFGPGTRLTVT.

V is TRBV28 and J is TRBJ2-5; D call uncertain. The germline V gene has CDR1 MDHEN and CDR2 SYDVKM. The CDR3 has 15 residues. Deletions cut 2 bases from V and 4 bases from J, with 14 bases between. The CDR3 reads CASSLGVLPGETQYF. As DNA, the CDR3 is TGTGCCAGCAGTTTAGGAGTCCTACCGGGAGAGACCCAGTACTTC.

The CDR3 DNA sequence: TGTGCCAGCAGCTTACTCCTAGCGGGAGCGGAGACCCAGTACTTC. Its protein product is CASSLLLAGAETQYF. This sequence joins TRBV7-2 and TRBJ2-5; 10 nucleotides line up with TRBD2. The CDR3 has 15 amino acids. Germline V gene lookup returns CDR1 SGHTA and CDR2 FQGNSA. The V gene end was trimmed by 2 bases and the J gene end by 5 bases; junction bases not matched to a gene: 5.

The rearrangement links TRBV5-4 to TRBJ2-2, with 8 bases aligning to TRBD1. Looked up from germline, CDR1 is SGHNT and CDR2 is YYREEE (reference sequence). J lost 4 bases, V lost 0 bases, and 2 bases had no gene match. This CDR3 has 15 residues. This CDR3 reads CASSLGGQATGELFF. The CDR3 nucleotides are TGTGCCAGCAGCTTGGGGGGACAGGCCACCGGGGAGCTGTTTTTT. The full variable domain, its missing parts supplied by reference TRBV5-4 and TRBJ2-2, is ETGVTQSPTHLIKTRGQQVTLRCSSQSGHNTVSWYQQALGQGPQFIFQYYREEENGRGNFPPRFSGLQFPNYSSELNVNALELDDSALYLCASSLGGQATGELFFGEGSRLTVL.

This clone was recorded only once. The V gene is TRBV19, the J gene TRBJ2-7, with TRBD1 matching 7 bases. The V gene end was trimmed by 10 bases and the J gene end by 0 bases; junction bases not matched to a gene: 12. This CDR3 spans 15 amino acids. The germline gives CDR1 LNHDA, CDR2 SQIVND (reference sequence). The CDR3 coding sequence is TGTGCCACCGCGAACAGGGGCGAAAGCTCCTACGAGCAGTACTTC. Its translation is CATANRGESSYEQYF.

This clone was found once. V gene TRBV4-1 combines with J gene TRBJ1-1; no clear D. CDR1 is MGHRA and CDR2 is YSYEKL in the germline V gene. The germline V and J ends were trimmed by 1 base and 3 bases, with 9 bases remaining between them. This CDR3 spans 14 amino acids. The CDR3 spells CASSQVGEDTEAFF. The DNA for the CDR3 is TGCGCCAGCAGCCAAGTCGGAGAGGACACTGAAGCTTTCTTT.

This clone was found once. The chain joins TRBV21-1 to TRBJ2-7; the table names TRBD2, a call not compared with the DNA. TRBV21-1 represents a pseudogene. This CDR3 has 12 residues. As DNA, the CDR3 is TGTGCCAGCAGCGCGGGCCTCTACGAGCAGTACTTC. Translation gives CASSAGLYEQYF.

The table lists this clone with a few counts. The J gene is TRBJ2-7, the V gene TRBV6-5, with a weak D call TRBD1 (6 bases). Per the germline V gene, CDR1 is MNHEY and CDR2 is SVGAGI. The V end was cut by 2 bases, the J end by 3 bases, with 8 bases between. CDR3 size: 13 residues. The CDR3 DNA reads as TGTGCCAGCAGTTACCTACAGGGCTACGAGCAGTACTTC. Its translation: CASSYLQGYEQYF.

The rearrangement uses TRBV7-3 and TRBJ1-5; perhaps TRBD1 as D (6 bases). Germline V lookup: CDR1 SGHTA, CDR2 FQGTGA. The V and J ends lost 1 base and 6 bases respectively, with 10 bases between them. There are 14 residues in the CDR3. CDR3 amino acids: CASSLKGGGQPQHF. DNA for the CDR3: TGTGCCAGCAGCTTAAAGGGGGGGGGTCAGCCCCAGCATTTT.

J is TRBJ1-4 and V is TRBV6-5, with D possibly matching TRBD1 (5 bases). The CDR3 extends over 15 amino acids. Germline lookup yields CDR1 MNHEY and CDR2 SVGAGI. Trimming stripped 4 bases from V and 8 bases from J, with 17 bases between. The CDR3 spells CASSSRTGVWEKLFF. As DNA, the CDR3 is TGTGCCAGCAGTTCACGGACGGGGGTATGGGAAAAACTGTTTTTT.

This rearrangement joins TRBV6-5 to TRBJ2-5; D remains ambiguous. Germline V lookup: CDR1 MNHEY, CDR2 SVGAGI. CDR3 length equals 12 residues. With 7 bases removed from V and 4 bases from J, the gap between germline ends came to 10 bases. The CDR3 DNA reads as TGTGCCAGCACCTCAGGTGGAGAGACCCAGTACTTC. Protein: CASTSGGETQYF.

The rearrangement links TRBV6-6 to TRBJ1-2, with D possibly TRBD1 on 5 matching bases. V shed 4 bases and J shed 7 bases, with 22 bases lying between them. This CDR3 is 16 amino acids long. Germline lookup yields CDR1 MNHNY and CDR2 SVGAGI (reference sequence). This CDR3 is CASSSLGGAGHGGYTF. CDR3 in DNA: TGTGCCAGCAGTTCCCTAGGTGGGGCAGGGCACGGTGGCTACACCTTC.

This clone was seen only a few times. The chain combines TRBV6-1 with TRBJ2-1; a possible D gene is TRBD2 (6 bases). Trimming left V 4 bases short and J 6 bases short, with 10 bases between. There are 13 residues in the CDR3. Germline V gene lookup returns CDR1 MNHNS and CDR2 SASEGT. The CDR3 reads CASSGDSFNEQFF. The CDR3 DNA is TGTGCCAGCAGTGGGGACTCTTTCAATGAGCAGTTCTTC.

The chain recombines TRBV28 with TRBJ2-1; D is possibly TRBD2 (8 bases). Germline V CDR1 and CDR2: MDHEN, SYDVKM. V dropped 5 bases and J dropped 6 bases, with 20 bases sitting between them. This CDR3 has 16 amino acids. CDR3 protein: CASSPWTGLAGNEQFF. As DNA, the CDR3 is TGTGCCAGCAGTCCGTGGACAGGACTAGCAGGCAATGAGCAGTTCTTC.

The chain couples TRBV4-1 to TRBJ2-7, with 7 bases fitting TRBD2. Germline V gives CDR1 MGHRA, CDR2 YSYEKL. This CDR3 contains 17 residues. Losses at the gene ends were 0 bases for V and 7 bases for J; bases not matched to a gene: 15. CDR3 bases: TGCGCCAGCAGCCAAGATAGGTCTAGCGGCCCTCTGGGGGAGCAGTACTTC. It specifies CASSQDRSSGPLGEQYF.

V gene TRBV4-1 combines with J gene TRBJ2-3; D possibly corresponds to TRBD1 (5 bases). The CDR3 runs to 15 residues. V lost 1 base and J 3 bases, leaving 11 bases between the germline ends. Germline assignment: CDR1 MGHRA and CDR2 YSYEKL. For the CDR3, the DNA is TGCGCCAGCAGCCAAGTAATAGGGGTTACAGATACGCAGTATTTT. Translating gives CASSQVIGVTDTQYF.

The gene calls are TRBV6-1 and TRBJ2-1; possibly TRBD1 for D (5 bases). The CDR3 loop spans 12 amino acids. In germline, CDR1 is MNHNS, CDR2 SASEGT. The V end lost 7 bases, the J end lost 10 bases, and 14 bases lay between the germline ends. As DNA, the CDR3 is TGTGCCAGCATGGCCCAGGGCCCAGAGCAGTTCTTC. Translating it yields CASMAQGPEQFF.

The genes are TRBV10-3 and TRBJ2-7; weak D call: TRBD2 (6 bases). Germline V gene sequence: CDR1 ENHRY, CDR2 SYGVKD. Trimming stripped 7 bases from V and 2 bases from J, with 12 bases between. The CDR3 spans 13 residues. The CDR3 coding sequence is TGTGCCATCAAGCCTAGCGCTACCTACGAGCAGTACTTC. It is translated as CAIKPSATYEQYF.

J is TRBJ2-7 and V is TRBV10-3, with 7 positions matching TRBD1. The J segment lost 4 bases and the V segment lost 3 bases, leaving 9 bases of the junction unmatched. CDR3 length equals 15 residues. Looked up from germline, CDR1 is ENHRY and CDR2 is SYGVKD. CDR3 sequence reads: CAISEGQAGVYEQYF. The DNA of the CDR3 is TGTGCCATCAGTGAAGGACAGGCCGGGGTTTACGAGCAGTACTTC.

The chain employs TRBV25-1 and TRBJ2-6; D unclear. Trimming took 1 base from V and 2 from J, leaving 15 bases between them. CDR1 is MGHDK, CDR2 SYGVNS, per germline. The CDR3 contains 18 residues. The CDR3 is CASSESAGPKAGANVLTF. CDR3 DNA: TGTGCCAGCAGTGAATCTGCAGGTCCAAAGGCTGGGGCCAACGTCCTGACTTTC.